This TCR beta chain was recorded in a study of blood T cell repertoires in COVID-19. The overall study: Some COVID-19 samples were acute and others convalescent; all came from the United States, Italy and Spain. Sources were T cells, B-cell-depleted T cells, or PBMCs; the material itself was cDNA or gDNA.

The CDR3 contains 14 residues. CDR1 is SGHDT and CDR2 is YYEEEE in the germline V gene. The V and J ends lost 4 bases and 8 bases, in that order; junction bases with no gene match: 5. About this clone: The sample carries other DNA sequences with the same CDR3.

The repertoire was sequenced with immunoSEQ multiplex PCR; TCRdb's copy has only in-frame clones and lacks some. The sample consists of under 150,000 clones, around 85% of them appearing once. Source material: peripheral blood. The chain has TRBV5-6 and TRBJ1-4; 10 bases agree with TRBD1. This sequence was found in a woman between 45 and 60 years old who had recovered from COVID-19. CDR3 protein: CASSGTGVGEKLFF. The DNA of the CDR3 is TGTGCCAGCAGCGGGACAGGGGTTGGGGAAAAACTGTTTTTT.